This entry is about one T cell receptor beta chain. Its antigen is as yet unknown. V dropped 5 bases and J dropped 3; count of bases not matched to a gene: 7. In germline, CDR1 is DFQATT, CDR2 SNEGSKA (reference sequence). The CDR3 covers 14 residues. The data were taken from a study of brain T cells in children with intractable seizures. Findings of the study overall: Pre-surgery blood may have been undersampled, hiding some clones.

Time point noted: blood from clinic visit 5 months post-surgery; TSC patient then seizure free. Before surgery, patients took at least one anti-epileptic drug. Sequencing used immunoSEQ multiplex PCR; TCRdb keeps in-frame clones, though not all of them. The sample has approximately 330,000 clones; over 90% are singletons. This clonotype originated in a boy younger than two with tuberous sclerosis and intractable seizures. This specimen consisted of peripheral blood, obtained more than 4 months after surgery. This chain links TRBV20-1 with TRBJ2-7, with 10 bases that match TRBD2. DNA for the CDR3: TGCAGTGCTCGTGGACTAGCGGATGTCTACGAGCAGTACTTC. It codes for CSARGLADVYEQYF.